Shown below are 12 T cell receptor beta chains from a single sample sequenced in a study of blood T cell repertoires in COVID-19. Measured with immunoSEQ multiplex PCR; TCRdb has only the in-frame clones, and not every one. The sample holds 87,000 or so clones, around 83% seen once. Sequencing input: peripheral blood. The receptors were gathered from a woman in her 70s with acute or convalescent COVID-19.

This chain connects TRBV11-2 to TRBJ2-2; 8 bases are shared with TRBD1. The V segment lost 5 bases and the J segment 8 bases; nucleotides outside the gene matches: 4. Looked up from germline, CDR1 is SGHAT and CDR2 is FQNNGV. The CDR3 covers 13 residues. This CDR3 is CASSQDRDGELFF. CDR3 in DNA: TGTGCCAGCAGCCAGGACAGGGATGGGGAGCTGTTTTTT.

The chain employs TRBV7-9 and TRBJ1-4; 7 bases align to TRBD1. This CDR3 region has 14 residues. Per germline, CDR1 SEHNR and CDR2 FQNEAQ (reference sequence). V shed 2 bases, J shed 5 bases, and the junction held 2 bases outside the gene matches. CDR3 sequence reads: CASSLRQGNEKLFF. The CDR3 DNA reads TGTGCCAGCAGCTTAAGACAGGGCAATGAAAAACTGTTTTTT.

The DNA for the CDR3 is TGTGCCAGCAGTTTTGAGCGGGGACATAATTCACCCCTCCACTTT. Translated, it gives CASSFERGHNSPLHF. This sequence joins TRBV27 and TRBJ1-6, with D possibly matching TRBD1 (5 bases). In germline, CDR1 is MNHEY, CDR2 SMNVEV (reference sequence). The CDR3 is 15 residues long. Between the trimmed V and J ends, which lost 3 bases and 5 bases, there was a span of 11 bases.

This clone was picked up one time. This sequence joins TRBV27 and TRBJ1-5, with 9 bases that match TRBD1. The V gene end was trimmed by 1 base and the J gene end by 4 bases; junction bases not matched to a gene: 11. This CDR3 is built from 18 residues. CDR1 and CDR2 (germline): MNHEY, SMNVEV (reference sequence). CDR3 coding DNA: TGTGCCAGCAGTTTATTTTGGGACAGGGAAGGATCAAATCAGCCCCAGCATTTT. Translation: CASSLFWDREGSNQPQHF.

The chain carries TRBV7-3 and TRBJ2-3, with 8 bases aligning to TRBD1. The ends lost 1 base at V and 0 bases at J; junction bases unmatched: 6. CDR3 length equals 17 residues. CDR1 and CDR2 (germline): SGHTA, FQGTGA. Here the CDR3 DNA reads TGTGCCAGCAGCTTAAGGGCGACAGGGGTCAGCACAGATACGCAGTATTTT. It yields the protein CASSLRATGVSTDTQYF.

The chain employs TRBV3-1 (or the pseudogene TRBV3-2) and TRBJ1-1; D not resolved. The CDR3 totals 14 residues. Trimming left V 1 base short and J 5 bases short, with 11 bases between. CDR1 is LGHDT and CDR2 is YNNKEL in the germline V gene (reference sequence). This CDR3 is CASSQAGLGTEAFF. CDR3 nucleotide sequence: TGTGCCAGCAGCCAAGCGGGGTTGGGGACTGAAGCTTTCTTT.

The genes are TRBV12-3 or TRBV12-4 and TRBJ1-1; D not certain. The CDR3 runs to 12 residues. V shed 1 base and J shed 7 bases, with 7 bases lying between them. CDR3 protein: CASSLGDNEAFF. In DNA form, the CDR3 reads TGTGCCAGCAGTTTAGGAGACAATGAAGCTTTCTTT.

The J gene is TRBJ1-3, the V gene TRBV3-1 (or the pseudogene TRBV3-2); TRBD1 agrees at 7 bases. This CDR3 comprises 15 residues. CDR1 and CDR2 (germline): LGHDT, YNNKEL (reference sequence). V shed 5 bases and J 0 bases; nucleotides not matched to a gene: 4. The CDR3 is CASSRTGSSGNTIYF. CDR3 in DNA: TGTGCCAGCAGCAGGACAGGCAGCTCTGGAAACACCATATATTTT.

Comments on this clone: The junction departs from germline at one end; a sequencing error may be responsible. This chain links TRBV29-1 with TRBJ1-2, with D possibly being TRBD1 (5 bases). The CDR3 extends over 12 amino acids. CDR1 is SQVTM and CDR2 is ANQGSEA in the germline V gene. CDR3 sequence reads: CSVVGGVYDYTF. CDR3 in DNA: TGCAGCGTTGTTGGAGGGGTGTATGACTACACCTTC.

The chain uses TRBV29-1 and TRBJ1-1; a weak D match, TRBD1 (6 bases). The CDR3 totals 11 residues. Germline values: CDR1 SQVTM, CDR2 ANQGSEA. DNA for the CDR3: TGCGGTCACAGGGCGAACACTGAAGCTTTCTTT. It translates to CGHRANTEAFF.

The genes are TRBV5-1 and TRBJ2-3; 9 nucleotides align to TRBD2. The CDR3 covers 21 residues. Germline V gene sequence: CDR1 SGHRS, CDR2 YFSETQ. J was trimmed by 2 bases and V by 0 bases; bases with no gene match: 19. CDR3 bases: TGCGCCAGCAGCTTGGTTCCCGCCAGGGACTTTGGCGGGGGGGCCACAGATACGCAGTATTTT. It is translated as CASSLVPARDFGGGATDTQYF.

The chain joins TRBV5-1 to TRBJ1-5, with D unresolved. Germline CDR1 and CDR2: SGHRS and YFSETQ. The length of the CDR3 is 13 residues. Trimming took 9 bases from V and 2 from J, leaving 12 bases between them. CDR3 nucleotide sequence: TGCGCCATCCCATGGTCGGGCAATCAGCCCCAGCATTTT. Translating gives CAIPWSGNQPQHF.